The 20 T cell receptor beta chains given below trace back to one sample, sequenced in a study of cytomegalovirus exposure and HLA in healthy donors. Researchers ran the PCR with 60 Vbeta and 13 Jbeta primers. Some clones are missing from TCRdb's copy, which holds only in-frame ones; the method was immunoSEQ multiplex PCR. Of 130,000 or so clones listed, more than 65% are singletons. Sequences were obtained from PBMCs. The receptors were sampled from a young man in good health and CMV-seropositive.

This clone was seen more than once but under ten times. The chain couples TRBV11-2 to TRBJ1-2, with D perhaps TRBD1 (5 bases). This CDR3 is 16 amino acids long. V was clipped by 5 bases and J by 6 bases, with 22 bases between them. The germline CDR1 and CDR2 sequences are SGHAT and FQNNGV. CDR3: CASSPTQKGLGNGYTF. The CDR3 bases are TGTGCCAGCAGCCCTACCCAAAAGGGGTTAGGGAATGGCTACACCTTC.

This chain uses TRBV30 with TRBJ1-2; D not resolved. Germline-derived CDR1 and CDR2 are GTSNPN and SVGIG (reference sequence). The length of the CDR3 is 13 residues. V was clipped by 2 bases and J by 8 bases, with 15 bases between them. The CDR3 DNA follows: TGTGCCTGGAGTCCCAAGTGGGCCCAGGGCTACACCTTC. Amino acid sequence: CAWSPKWAQGYTF.

This clone was counted between two and nine times. The chain links TRBV7-8 to TRBJ2-7; TRBD2 is a possible D gene (6 bases). From germline, CDR1 is SGHVS and CDR2 FQNEAQ. Trimming shortened V by 4 bases and J by 2 bases, and 15 bases separated the two germline ends. The CDR3 spans 15 residues. As DNA, the CDR3 is TGTGCCAGCAGCTGGGGTAGCGGATCGGCCTACGAGCAGTACTTC. Translation: CASSWGSGSAYEQYF.

The chain carries TRBV21-1 and TRBJ2-5; the table assigns TRBD2, which was not confirmed against the DNA. TRBV21-1 is a pseudogene locus. The CDR3 runs to 14 residues. The CDR3 reads CASSPIASQETQYF. CDR3 nucleotides: TGTGCCAGCAGCCCAATAGCGTCACAAGAGACCCAGTACTTC.

The gene calls are TRBV7-6 and TRBJ2-7; TRBD2 agrees at 14 bases. CDR1 is SGHVS and CDR2 is FNYEAQ in the germline V gene. This CDR3 comprises 19 residues. V was pared by 1 base and J by 6 bases, with 14 bases of the junction left unmatched. This CDR3 reads CASSLDPGLAGAEPGEQYF. The CDR3 nucleotides read TGTGCCAGCAGCTTAGATCCGGGACTAGCGGGAGCGGAACCCGGCGAGCAGTACTTC.

This chain uses TRBV11-3 with TRBJ1-2, with a possible D match to TRBD1 (6 bases). Trimming removed 1 base from V and 5 bases from J, with 17 bases in between. CDR1 is SGHNT and CDR2 is YENEEA in the germline V gene. The CDR3 runs to 16 residues. For the CDR3, the DNA is TGTGCCAGCAGCTTAGGGGGATTACAGGGCCCTTATGGCTACACCTTC. This translates into CASSLGGLQGPYGYTF.

The chain combines TRBV13 with TRBJ1-2, with D unclear. Trimming took 4 bases from V and 4 from J, leaving 22 bases between them. This CDR3 comprises 17 residues. Germline V gene sequence: CDR1 PRHDT, CDR2 FYEKMQ (reference sequence). Written as DNA, the CDR3 is TGTGCCAGCAGCTCCCTTTCGACTAACAGAGACCCCTATGGCTACACCTTC. This encodes CASSSLSTNRDPYGYTF.

The rearrangement links TRBV19 to TRBJ1-5, with TRBD1 matching 8 bases. J gave up 0 bases and V 6 bases, and 7 bases lay outside the gene matches. Germline CDR1 and CDR2: LNHDA and SQIVND (reference sequence). The CDR3 loop spans 16 amino acids. Here the CDR3 reads CASRFRGPNSNQPQHF. The CDR3 DNA follows: TGTGCCAGTAGGTTCAGGGGGCCCAATAGCAATCAGCCCCAGCATTTT.

This chain joins TRBV27 and TRBJ1-2; 11 bases are a match to TRBD1. Looked up from germline, CDR1 is MNHEY and CDR2 is SMNVEV (reference sequence). This CDR3 spans 16 amino acids. J was trimmed by 2 bases and V by 0 bases; bases with no gene match: 2. The CDR3 here is CASSLSGTGGNYGYTF. The DNA for the CDR3 is TGTGCCAGCAGTTTATCCGGGACAGGGGGAAACTATGGCTACACCTTC.

The CDR3 sequence: CASSLVGSGGRSDEQYF. DNA of the CDR3: TGCGCCAGCAGCTTGGTGGGGTCGGGGGGAAGGTCCGACGAGCAGTACTTC. The chain links TRBV5-1 to TRBJ2-7, with 7 bases that match TRBD2. The germline gives CDR1 SGHRS, CDR2 YFSETQ. Trimming at V came to 0 bases and at J to 5 bases, leaving 14 bases not matched to a gene. The CDR3 runs to 17 residues.

Points on this clone: In the same sample, other DNA sequences code for this CDR3. The rearrangement links TRBV7-9 to TRBJ2-7; TRBD2 aligns across 9 bases. The CDR3 totals 15 residues. Germline CDR1 is SEHNR and CDR2 is FQNEAQ (reference sequence). V lost 5 bases, J lost 7 bases, and 12 bases stayed unmatched. CDR3 residues: CASSPPSGNWVEQYF. The CDR3 region has the DNA TGTGCCAGCAGCCCGCCTAGCGGGAACTGGGTAGAGCAGTACTTC.

The chain combines TRBV30 with TRBJ2-1; D remains ambiguous. Looked up from germline, CDR1 is GTSNPN and CDR2 is SVGIG (reference sequence). The CDR3 extends over 11 amino acids. V was trimmed by 4 bases and J by 8 bases, leaving 9 bases between them. The CDR3 region has the DNA TGTGCCTGGAATCAAGCCTATGAGCAGTTCTTC. Its protein product is CAWNQAYEQFF.

The genes are TRBV7-9 and TRBJ2-2; TRBD2 matches 8 bases. Per germline, CDR1 SEHNR and CDR2 FQNEAQ (reference sequence). The ends lost 2 bases at V and 3 bases at J; junction bases unmatched: 11. The length of the CDR3 is 18 residues. CDR3 nucleotides: TGTGCCAGCAGCTTACAGTACCTAGCGGGCTTATACACCGGGGAGCTGTTTTTT. Translated: CASSLQYLAGLYTGELFF.

The J gene is TRBJ2-3, the V gene TRBV5-6; 14 bases map to TRBD2. Unmatched junction bases numbered 3, after V lost 3 bases and J lost 0 bases. This CDR3 is built from 17 residues. Germline V gene lookup returns CDR1 SGHDT and CDR2 YYEEEE. The CDR3 reads CASSWTSGRRSTDTQYF. The CDR3 DNA is TGTGCCAGCAGCTGGACTAGCGGGAGGCGAAGCACAGATACGCAGTATTTT. The whole variable domain, filled in from reference TRBV5-6 and TRBJ2-3, reads DAGVTQSPTHLIKTRGQQVTLRCSPKSGHDTVSWYQQALGQGPQFIFQYYEEEERQRGNFPDRFSGHQFPNYSSELNVNALLLGDSALYLCASSWTSGRRSTDTQYFGPGTRLTVL.

V and J are TRBV10-2 and TRBJ1-1, with 8 bases aligning to TRBD1. With 6 bases clipped from V and 1 base from J, the junction kept 13 bases outside the gene matches. This CDR3 is built from 17 residues. Germline loops: CDR1 WSHSY, CDR2 SAAADI. This chain's CDR3 is CASSRGTGFQENTEAFF. As DNA, the CDR3 is TGCGCCAGCAGCAGGGGGACAGGTTTTCAGGAGAACACTGAAGCTTTCTTT.

V is TRBV6-1 and J is TRBJ2-7; D might be TRBD1 (6 bases). The CDR3 is 13 amino acids. The germline V and J ends were trimmed by 4 bases and 3 bases, with 10 bases remaining between them. CDR1 and CDR2 (germline): MNHNS, SASEGT. The CDR3 is CASSVKGGYEQYF. The CDR3 DNA reads as TGTGCCAGCAGTGTGAAAGGGGGCTACGAGCAGTACTTC.

The chain links TRBV6-5 to TRBJ2-7; a weak D match, TRBD2 (6 bases). Trimming left V 2 bases short and J 3 bases short, with 17 bases between. Per the germline V gene, CDR1 is MNHEY and CDR2 is SVGAGI. The CDR3 spans 16 residues. Here the CDR3 DNA reads TGTGCCAGCAGTTACGGAAACAGCGGGCCACACTACGAGCAGTACTTC. Translating gives CASSYGNSGPHYEQYF.

The chain is built from TRBV2 and TRBJ1-5; TRBD1 matches at 8 bases. This CDR3 is 16 amino acids long. Germline-derived CDR1 and CDR2 are SNHLY and FYNNEI. V shed 4 bases and J 1 base; nucleotides not matched to a gene: 6. This chain's CDR3 is CASSAGGIESNQPQHF. The CDR3 nucleotides read TGTGCCAGCAGTGCAGGGGGCATTGAAAGCAATCAGCCCCAGCATTTT.

This clone was seen just once. The chain joins TRBV19 to TRBJ1-2; D is unclear. V lost 7 bases to trimming and J lost 3 bases, with 15 bases between them. Germline lookup yields CDR1 LNHDA and CDR2 SQIVND (reference sequence). The CDR3 runs 14 residues. The CDR3 coding sequence is TGTGCCAGTAATTTGCGAAGGAGGGACTATGGCTACACCTTC. Translation: CASNLRRRDYGYTF.

The chain uses TRBV28 and TRBJ1-3, with 7 bases lining up with TRBD1. CDR1 is MDHEN, CDR2 SYDVKM, per germline. After removal of 2 bases from V and 15 bases from J, the junction contained 13 bases not matched to a gene. There are 14 residues in the CDR3. The CDR3 protein is CASSLPGPRQGTYF. The CDR3 DNA follows: TGTGCCAGCAGTTTACCCGGCCCCCGACAGGGAACATATTTT.